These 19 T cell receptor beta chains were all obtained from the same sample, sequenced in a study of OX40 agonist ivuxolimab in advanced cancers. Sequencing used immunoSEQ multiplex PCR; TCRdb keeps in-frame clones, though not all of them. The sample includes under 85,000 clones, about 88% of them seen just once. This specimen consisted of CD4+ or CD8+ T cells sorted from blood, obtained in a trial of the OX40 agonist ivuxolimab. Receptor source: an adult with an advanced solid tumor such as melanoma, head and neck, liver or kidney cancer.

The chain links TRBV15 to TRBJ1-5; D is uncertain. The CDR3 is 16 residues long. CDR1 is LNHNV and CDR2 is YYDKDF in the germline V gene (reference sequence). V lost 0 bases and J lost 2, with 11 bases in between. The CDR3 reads CATSRDNVPGNQPQHF. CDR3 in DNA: TGTGCCACCAGCAGAGATAATGTGCCGGGCAATCAGCCCCAGCATTTT.

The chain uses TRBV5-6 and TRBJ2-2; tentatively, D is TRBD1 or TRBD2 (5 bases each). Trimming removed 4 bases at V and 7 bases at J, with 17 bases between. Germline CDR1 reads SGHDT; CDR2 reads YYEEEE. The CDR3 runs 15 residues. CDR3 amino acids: CASSPDGAWYGELFF. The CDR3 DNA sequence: TGTGCCAGCAGCCCGGACGGGGCATGGTACGGGGAGCTGTTTTTT.

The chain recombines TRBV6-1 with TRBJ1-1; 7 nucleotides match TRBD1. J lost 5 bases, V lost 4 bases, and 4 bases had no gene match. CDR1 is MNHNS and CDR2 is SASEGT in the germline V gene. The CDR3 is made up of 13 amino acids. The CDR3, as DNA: TGTGCCAGCAGTGGACAGGGTGTAACTGAAGCTTTCTTT. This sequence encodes CASSGQGVTEAFF.

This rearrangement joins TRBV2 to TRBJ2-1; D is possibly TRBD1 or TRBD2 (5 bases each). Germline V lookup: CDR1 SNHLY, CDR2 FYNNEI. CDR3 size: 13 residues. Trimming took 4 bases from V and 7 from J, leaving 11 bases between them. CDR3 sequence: CASSGDGGNEQFF. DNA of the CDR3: TGTGCCAGCAGTGGGGATGGGGGAAATGAGCAGTTCTTC.

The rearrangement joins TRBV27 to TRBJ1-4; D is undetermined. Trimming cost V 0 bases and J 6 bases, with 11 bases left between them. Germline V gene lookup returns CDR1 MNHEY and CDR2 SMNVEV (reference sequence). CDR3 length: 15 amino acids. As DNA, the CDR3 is TGTGCCAGCAGTTTATCGACGGGAGGTGATGAAAAACTGTTTTTT. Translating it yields CASSLSTGGDEKLFF.

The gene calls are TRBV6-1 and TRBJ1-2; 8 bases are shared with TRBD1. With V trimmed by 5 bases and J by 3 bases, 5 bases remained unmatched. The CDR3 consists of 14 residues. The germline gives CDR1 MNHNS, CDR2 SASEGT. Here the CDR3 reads CASSLGQGHYGYTF. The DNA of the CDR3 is TGTGCCAGCAGTCTCGGACAGGGTCACTATGGCTACACCTTC.

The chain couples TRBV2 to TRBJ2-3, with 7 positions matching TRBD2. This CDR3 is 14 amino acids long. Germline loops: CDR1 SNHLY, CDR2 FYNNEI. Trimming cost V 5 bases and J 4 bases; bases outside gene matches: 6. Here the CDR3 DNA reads TGTGCCAGCAGTCTTACTAGCGTTCCAGATACGCAGTATTTT. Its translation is CASSLTSVPDTQYF.

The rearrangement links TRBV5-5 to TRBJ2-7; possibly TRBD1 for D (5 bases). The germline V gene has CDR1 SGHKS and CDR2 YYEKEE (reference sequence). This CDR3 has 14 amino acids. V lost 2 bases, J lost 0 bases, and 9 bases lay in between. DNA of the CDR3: TGTGCCAGCAGCTTACAGGTCTACTCCTACGAGCAGTACTTC. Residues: CASSLQVYSYEQYF.

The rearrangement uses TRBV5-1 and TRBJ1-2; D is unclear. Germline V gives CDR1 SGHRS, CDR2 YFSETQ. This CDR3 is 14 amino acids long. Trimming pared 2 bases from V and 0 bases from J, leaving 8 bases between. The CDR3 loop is CASSLEGSNYGYTF. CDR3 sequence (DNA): TGCGCCAGCAGCTTAGAGGGTTCTAACTATGGCTACACCTTC.

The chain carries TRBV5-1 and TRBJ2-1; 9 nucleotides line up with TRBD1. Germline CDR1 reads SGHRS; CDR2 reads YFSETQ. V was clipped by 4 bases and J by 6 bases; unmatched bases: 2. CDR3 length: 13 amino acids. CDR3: CASSPDRGNEQFF. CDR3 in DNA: TGCGCCAGCAGCCCGGACAGGGGCAATGAGCAGTTCTTC.

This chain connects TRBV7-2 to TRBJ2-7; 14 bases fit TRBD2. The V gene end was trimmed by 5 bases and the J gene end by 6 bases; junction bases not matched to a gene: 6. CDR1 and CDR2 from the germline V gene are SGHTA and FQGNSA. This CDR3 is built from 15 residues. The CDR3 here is CASSPRLAGGVEQYF. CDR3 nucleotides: TGTGCCAGCAGCCCGAGACTAGCGGGAGGGGTCGAGCAGTACTTC.

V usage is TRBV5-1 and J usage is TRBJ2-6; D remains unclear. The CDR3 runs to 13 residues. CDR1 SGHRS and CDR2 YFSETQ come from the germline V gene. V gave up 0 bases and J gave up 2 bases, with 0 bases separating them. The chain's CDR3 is CASSLAGANVLTF. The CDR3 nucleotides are TGCGCCAGCAGCTTGGCTGGGGCCAACGTCCTGACTTTC. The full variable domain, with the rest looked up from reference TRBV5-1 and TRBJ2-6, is KAGVTQTPRYLIKTRGQQVTLSCSPISGHRSVSWYQQTPGQGLQFLFEYFSETQRNKGNFPGRFSGRQFSNSRSEMNVSTLELGDSALYLCASSLAGANVLTFGAGSRLTVL.

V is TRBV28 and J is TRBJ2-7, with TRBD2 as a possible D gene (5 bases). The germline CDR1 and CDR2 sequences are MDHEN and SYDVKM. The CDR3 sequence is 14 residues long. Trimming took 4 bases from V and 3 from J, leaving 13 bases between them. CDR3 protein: CASSSPSSNYEQYF. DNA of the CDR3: TGTGCCAGCAGTTCCCCATCTAGCAACTACGAGCAGTACTTC.

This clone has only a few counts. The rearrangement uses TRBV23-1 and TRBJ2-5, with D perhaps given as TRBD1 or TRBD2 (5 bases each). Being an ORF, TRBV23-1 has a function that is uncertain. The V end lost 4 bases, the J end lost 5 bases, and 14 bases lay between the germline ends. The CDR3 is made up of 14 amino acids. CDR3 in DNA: TGCGCCAGCAGTCGGGACCCGGGCGTGGAGACCCAGTACTTC. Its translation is CASSRDPGVETQYF.

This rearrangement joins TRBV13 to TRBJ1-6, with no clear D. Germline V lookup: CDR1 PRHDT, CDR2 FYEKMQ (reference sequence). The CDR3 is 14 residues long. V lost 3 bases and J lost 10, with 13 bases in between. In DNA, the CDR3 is TGTGCCAGCAGCTTCGGGGTGCCACGGTCACCCCTCCACTTT. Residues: CASSFGVPRSPLHF.

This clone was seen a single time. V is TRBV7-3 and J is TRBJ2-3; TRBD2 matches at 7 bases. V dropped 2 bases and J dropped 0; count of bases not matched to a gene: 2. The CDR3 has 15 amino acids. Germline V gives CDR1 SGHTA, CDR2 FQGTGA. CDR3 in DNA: TGTGCCAGCAGCTTACGGCGGGAGAGCACAGATACGCAGTATTTT. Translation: CASSLRRESTDTQYF.

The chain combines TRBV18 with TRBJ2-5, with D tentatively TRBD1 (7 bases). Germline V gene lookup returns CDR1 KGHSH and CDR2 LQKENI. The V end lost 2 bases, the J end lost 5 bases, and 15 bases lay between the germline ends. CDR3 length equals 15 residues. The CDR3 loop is CASSPVAQGRETQYF. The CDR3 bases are TGTGCCAGCTCACCAGTGGCACAGGGGAGGGAGACCCAGTACTTC.

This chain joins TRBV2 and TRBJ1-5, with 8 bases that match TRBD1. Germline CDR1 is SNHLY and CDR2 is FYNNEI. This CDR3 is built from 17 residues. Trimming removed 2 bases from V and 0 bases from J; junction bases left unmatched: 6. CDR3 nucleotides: TGTGCCAGCAGTGAAACGAGGACAGGGAATAGCAATCAGCCCCAGCATTTT. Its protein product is CASSETRTGNSNQPQHF.

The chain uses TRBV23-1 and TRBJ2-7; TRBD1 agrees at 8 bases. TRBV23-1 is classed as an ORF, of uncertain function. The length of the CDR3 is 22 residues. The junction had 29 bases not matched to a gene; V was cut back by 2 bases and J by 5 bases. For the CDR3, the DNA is TGCGCCAGCAGTCAAATTGGAGAGTTGGCAGGGGGCCGACTTCGGCCTTGGGACGAGCAGTACTTC. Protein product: CASSQIGELAGGRLRPWDEQYF.